Listed here is a single T cell receptor beta chain. What it binds is unknown. As the CDR3 is not closed by the conserved phenylalanine or tryptophan, this likely results from a read error. A J-beta primer mix and a sample-barcoded 5' primer were used in a second PCR of roughly 6 to 11 cycles. TCRdb analysed the 5' RACE reads with MiXCR anew, one entry per CDR3 protein. The table records more than 800,000 distinct CDR3 sequences, around 28% of them present only once. This sample was included in a study of blood T cells in healthy people across ages. Findings and caveats of the study: Across samples, TCR beta diversity tracked strongly with naive T cell percentage. Whereas aged donors had fewer naive CD4+ cells, long-lived donors had more of them and higher diversity.

Germline V gene sequence: CDR1 LNHDA, CDR2 SQIVND (reference sequence). CDR3 length: 15 residues. The source material was blood. The chain recombines TRBV19 with TRBJ1-5, with TRBD1 as a possible D gene (6 bases). This TCR came from a woman aged 80 or over in good health. CDR3 in amino acids: CASRFLDRSNRPQHV. The CDR3 DNA reads as TGTGCCAGTAGATTTCTTGACAGGAGCAATCGGCCCCAGCATGTT.